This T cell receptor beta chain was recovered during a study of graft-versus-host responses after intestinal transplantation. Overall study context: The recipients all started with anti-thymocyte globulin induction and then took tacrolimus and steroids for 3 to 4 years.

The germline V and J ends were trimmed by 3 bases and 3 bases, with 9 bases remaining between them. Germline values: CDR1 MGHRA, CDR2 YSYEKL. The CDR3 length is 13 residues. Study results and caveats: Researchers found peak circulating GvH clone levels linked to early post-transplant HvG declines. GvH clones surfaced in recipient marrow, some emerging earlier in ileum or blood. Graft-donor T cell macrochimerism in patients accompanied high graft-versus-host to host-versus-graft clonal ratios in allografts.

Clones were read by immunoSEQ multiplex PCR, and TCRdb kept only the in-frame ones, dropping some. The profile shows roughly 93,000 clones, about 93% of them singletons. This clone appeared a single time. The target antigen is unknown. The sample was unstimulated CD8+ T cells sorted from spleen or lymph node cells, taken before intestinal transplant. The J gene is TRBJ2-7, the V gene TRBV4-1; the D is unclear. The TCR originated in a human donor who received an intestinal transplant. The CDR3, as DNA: TGCGCCAGCAGCCACAAGACGGGCTACGAGCAGTACTTC. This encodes CASSHKTGYEQYF.